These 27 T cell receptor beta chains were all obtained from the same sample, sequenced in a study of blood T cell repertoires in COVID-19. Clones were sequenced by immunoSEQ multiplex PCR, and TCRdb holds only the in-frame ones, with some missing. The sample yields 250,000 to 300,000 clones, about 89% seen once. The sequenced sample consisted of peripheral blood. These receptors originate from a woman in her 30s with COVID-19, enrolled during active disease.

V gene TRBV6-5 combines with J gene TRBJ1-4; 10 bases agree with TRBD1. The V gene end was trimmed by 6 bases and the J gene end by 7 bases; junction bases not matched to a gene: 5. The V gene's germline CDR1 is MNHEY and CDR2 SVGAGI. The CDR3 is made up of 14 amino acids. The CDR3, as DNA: TGTGCCAGCAGGAGGGACAGGGGTGGTGAAAAACTGTTTTTT. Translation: CASRRDRGGEKLFF.

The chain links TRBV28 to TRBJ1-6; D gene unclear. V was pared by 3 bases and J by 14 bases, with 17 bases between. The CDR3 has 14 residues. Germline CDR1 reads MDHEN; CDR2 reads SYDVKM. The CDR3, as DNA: TGTGCCAGCAGTTTTGACCGGAGTAGTAAGTCCCTCCACTTT. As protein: CASSFDRSSKSLHF.

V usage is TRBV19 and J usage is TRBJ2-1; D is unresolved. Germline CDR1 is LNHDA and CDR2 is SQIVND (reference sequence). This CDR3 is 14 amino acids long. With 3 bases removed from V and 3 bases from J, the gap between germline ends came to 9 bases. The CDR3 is CASSIGGYYNEQFF. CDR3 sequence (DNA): TGTGCCAGTAGTATTGGCGGTTACTACAATGAGCAGTTCTTC.

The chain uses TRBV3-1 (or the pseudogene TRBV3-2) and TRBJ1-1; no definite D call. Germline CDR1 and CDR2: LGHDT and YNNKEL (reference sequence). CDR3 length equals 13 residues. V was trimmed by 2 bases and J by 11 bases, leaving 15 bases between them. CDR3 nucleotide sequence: TGTGCCAGCAGCCAATCCGACCCGGGAGGGGCTTTCTTT. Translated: CASSQSDPGGAFF.

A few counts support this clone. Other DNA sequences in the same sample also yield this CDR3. The CDR3 nucleotides are TGCAGTGCTAGACAGGGGTATGGCTACACCTTC. Its translation is CSARQGYGYTF. The rearrangement links TRBV20-1 to TRBJ1-2, with D perhaps matching TRBD1 (6 bases). The germline V gene has CDR1 DFQATT and CDR2 SNEGSKA (reference sequence). This CDR3 has 11 amino acids. V dropped 2 bases and J dropped 5 bases, with 6 bases sitting between them.

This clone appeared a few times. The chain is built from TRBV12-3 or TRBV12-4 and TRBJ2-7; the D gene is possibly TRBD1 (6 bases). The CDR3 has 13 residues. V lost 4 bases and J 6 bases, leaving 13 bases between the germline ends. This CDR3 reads CASSSRTVSEQYF. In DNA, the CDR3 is TGTGCCAGCAGTTCCCGGACAGTTAGCGAGCAGTACTTC.

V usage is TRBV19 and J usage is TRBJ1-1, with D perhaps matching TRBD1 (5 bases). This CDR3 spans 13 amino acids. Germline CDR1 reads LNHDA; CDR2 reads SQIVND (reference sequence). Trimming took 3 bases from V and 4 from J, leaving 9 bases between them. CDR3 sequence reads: CASSIGRATEAFF. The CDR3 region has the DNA TGTGCCAGTAGTATCGGCAGGGCCACTGAAGCTTTCTTT.

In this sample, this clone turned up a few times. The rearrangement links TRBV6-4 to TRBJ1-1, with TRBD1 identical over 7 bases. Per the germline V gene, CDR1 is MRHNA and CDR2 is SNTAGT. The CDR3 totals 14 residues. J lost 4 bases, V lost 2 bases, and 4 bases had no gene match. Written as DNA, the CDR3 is TGTGCCAGCAGTGACGGGACAGAGGGCACTGAAGCTTTCTTT. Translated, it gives CASSDGTEGTEAFF.

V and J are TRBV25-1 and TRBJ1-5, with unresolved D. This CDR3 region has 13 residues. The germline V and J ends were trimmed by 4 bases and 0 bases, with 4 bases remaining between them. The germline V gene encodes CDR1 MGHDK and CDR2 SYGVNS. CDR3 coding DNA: TGTGCCAGCAGTGTAGATAGCAATCAGCCCCAGCATTTT. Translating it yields CASSVDSNQPQHF.

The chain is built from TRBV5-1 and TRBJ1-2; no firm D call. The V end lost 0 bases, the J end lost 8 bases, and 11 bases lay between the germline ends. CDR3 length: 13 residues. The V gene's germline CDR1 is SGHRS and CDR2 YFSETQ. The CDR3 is CASSLGREEGYTF. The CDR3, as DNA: TGCGCCAGCAGCTTGGGACGGGAAGAGGGCTACACCTTC.

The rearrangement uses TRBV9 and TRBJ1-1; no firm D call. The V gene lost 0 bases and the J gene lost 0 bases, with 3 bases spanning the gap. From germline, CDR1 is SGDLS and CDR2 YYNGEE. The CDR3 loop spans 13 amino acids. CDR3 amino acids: CASSVDLNTEAFF. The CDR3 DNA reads TGTGCCAGCAGCGTAGACTTGAACACTGAAGCTTTCTTT.

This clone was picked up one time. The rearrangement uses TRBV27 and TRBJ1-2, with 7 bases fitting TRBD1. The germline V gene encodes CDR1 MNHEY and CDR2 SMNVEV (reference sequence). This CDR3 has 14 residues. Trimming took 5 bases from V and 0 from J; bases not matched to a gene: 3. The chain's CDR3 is CASSGTVSNYGYTF. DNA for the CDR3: TGTGCCAGCAGTGGGACAGTTTCTAACTATGGCTACACCTTC.

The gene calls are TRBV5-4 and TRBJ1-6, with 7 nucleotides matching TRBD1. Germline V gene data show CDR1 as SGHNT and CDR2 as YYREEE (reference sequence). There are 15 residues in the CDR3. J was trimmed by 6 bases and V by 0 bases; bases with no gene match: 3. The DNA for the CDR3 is TGTGCCAGCAGCTTGGGACAGGGAATTAATTCACCCCTCCACTTT. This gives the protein CASSLGQGINSPLHF.

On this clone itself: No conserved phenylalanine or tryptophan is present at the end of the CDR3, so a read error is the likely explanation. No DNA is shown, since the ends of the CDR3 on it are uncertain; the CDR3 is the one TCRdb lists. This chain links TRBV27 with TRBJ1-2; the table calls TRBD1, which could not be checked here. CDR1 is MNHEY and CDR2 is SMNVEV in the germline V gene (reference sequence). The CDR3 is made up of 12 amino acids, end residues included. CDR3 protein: CASSGQGTSPSA.

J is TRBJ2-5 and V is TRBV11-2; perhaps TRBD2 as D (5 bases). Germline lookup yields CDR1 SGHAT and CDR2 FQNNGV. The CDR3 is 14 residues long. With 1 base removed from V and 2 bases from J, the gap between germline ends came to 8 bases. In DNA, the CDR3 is TGTGCCAGCAGCTTAGTAGCGTCGCAAGAGACCCAGTACTTC. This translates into CASSLVASQETQYF.

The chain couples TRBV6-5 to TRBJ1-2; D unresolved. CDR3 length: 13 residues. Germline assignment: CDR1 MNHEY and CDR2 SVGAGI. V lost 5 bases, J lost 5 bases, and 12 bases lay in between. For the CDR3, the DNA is TGTGCCAGCAGTCCAGATTCCGAATATGGCTACACCTTC. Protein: CASSPDSEYGYTF.

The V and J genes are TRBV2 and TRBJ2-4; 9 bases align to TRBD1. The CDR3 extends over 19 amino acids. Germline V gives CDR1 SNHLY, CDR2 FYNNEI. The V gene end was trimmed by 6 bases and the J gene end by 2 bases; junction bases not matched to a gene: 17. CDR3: CASSPPGQGVPSTKNIQYF. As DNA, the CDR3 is TGTGCCAGCAGCCCTCCGGGACAGGGAGTCCCTTCGACCAAAAACATTCAGTACTTC.

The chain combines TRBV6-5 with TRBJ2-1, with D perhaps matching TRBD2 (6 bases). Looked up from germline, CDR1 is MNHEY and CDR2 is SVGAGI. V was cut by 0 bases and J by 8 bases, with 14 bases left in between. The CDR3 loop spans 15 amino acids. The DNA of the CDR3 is TGTGCCAGCAGTTACTCGATATGGGACTTCGATGAGCAGTTCTTC. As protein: CASSYSIWDFDEQFF.

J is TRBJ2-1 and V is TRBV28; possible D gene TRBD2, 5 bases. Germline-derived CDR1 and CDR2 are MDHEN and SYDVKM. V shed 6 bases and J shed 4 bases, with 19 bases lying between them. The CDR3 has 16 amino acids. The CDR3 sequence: CASREHEGRSYNEQFF. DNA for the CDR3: TGTGCCAGCAGGGAACACGAAGGGAGATCTTACAATGAGCAGTTCTTC.

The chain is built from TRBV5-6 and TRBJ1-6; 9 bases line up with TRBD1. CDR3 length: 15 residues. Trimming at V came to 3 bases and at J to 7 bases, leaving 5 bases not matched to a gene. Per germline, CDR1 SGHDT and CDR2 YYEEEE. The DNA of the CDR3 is TGTGCCAGCAGCTGGGGGACAGGGCTGAATTCACCCCTCCACTTT. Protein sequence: CASSWGTGLNSPLHF.

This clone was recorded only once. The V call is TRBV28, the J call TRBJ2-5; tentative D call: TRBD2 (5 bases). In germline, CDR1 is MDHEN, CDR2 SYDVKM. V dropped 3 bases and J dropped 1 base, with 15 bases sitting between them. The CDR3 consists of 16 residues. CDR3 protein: CASSFRLRAVQETQYF. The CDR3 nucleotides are TGTGCCAGCAGTTTCCGGCTGAGGGCGGTCCAAGAGACCCAGTACTTC.

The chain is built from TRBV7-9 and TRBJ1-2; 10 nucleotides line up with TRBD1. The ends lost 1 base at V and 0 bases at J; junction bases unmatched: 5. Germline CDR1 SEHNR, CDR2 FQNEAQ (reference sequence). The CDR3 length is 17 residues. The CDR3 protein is CASSLDDRGPSNYGYTF. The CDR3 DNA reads TGTGCCAGCAGCTTAGATGACAGGGGGCCGTCTAACTATGGCTACACCTTC.

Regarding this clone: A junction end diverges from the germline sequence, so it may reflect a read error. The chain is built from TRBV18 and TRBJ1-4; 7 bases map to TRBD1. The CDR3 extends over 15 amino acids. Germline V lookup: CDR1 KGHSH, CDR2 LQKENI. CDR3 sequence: CASSRPDRTKEKLFF. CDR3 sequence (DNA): TGTGCCAGCTCACGCCCGGACAGGACTAAGGAAAAACTGTTTTTT. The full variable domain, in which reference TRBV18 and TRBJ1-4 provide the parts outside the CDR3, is NAGVMQNPRHLVRRRGQEARLRCSPMKGHSHVYWYRQLPEEGLKFMVYLQKENIIDESGMPKERFSAEFPKEGPSILRIQQVVRGDSAAYFCASSRPDRTKEKLFFGSGTQLSVL.

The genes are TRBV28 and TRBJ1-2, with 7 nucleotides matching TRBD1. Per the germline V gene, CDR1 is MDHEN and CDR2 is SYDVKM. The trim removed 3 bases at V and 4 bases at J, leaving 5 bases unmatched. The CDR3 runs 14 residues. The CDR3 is CASSLTGKFYGYTF. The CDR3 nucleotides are TGTGCCAGCAGTTTGACAGGGAAATTCTATGGCTACACCTTC.

CDR3 sequence (DNA): TGTGCCAGCAGCTCGGGAGGGTCAGTCGAAAAACTGTTTTTT. Its protein is CASSSGGSVEKLFF. The V call is TRBV5-6, the J call TRBJ1-4; no definite D call. The CDR3 is 14 amino acids. Looked up from germline, CDR1 is SGHDT and CDR2 is YYEEEE. Trimming shortened V by 3 bases and J by 8 bases, and 14 bases separated the two germline ends.

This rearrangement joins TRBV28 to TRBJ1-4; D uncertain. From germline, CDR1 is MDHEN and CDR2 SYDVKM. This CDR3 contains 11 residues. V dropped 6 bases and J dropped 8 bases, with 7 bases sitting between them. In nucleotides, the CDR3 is TGTGCCAGCAGGAGCCCGGAAAAACTGTTTTTT. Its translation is CASRSPEKLFF.

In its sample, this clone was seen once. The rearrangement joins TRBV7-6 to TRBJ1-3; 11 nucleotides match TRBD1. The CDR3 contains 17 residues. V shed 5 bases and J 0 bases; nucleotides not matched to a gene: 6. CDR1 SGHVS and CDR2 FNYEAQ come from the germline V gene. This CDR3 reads CASSIGQGARSGNTIYF. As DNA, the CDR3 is TGTGCCAGCAGCATCGGACAGGGGGCTCGCTCTGGAAACACCATATATTTT.